These T cell receptor beta chains were read from a single sample in a study of shared clonotypes between healthy human individuals. The repertoire was sequenced with immunoSEQ multiplex PCR; TCRdb's copy has only in-frame clones and lacks some. The sample holds millions of clones, around 90% seen once. The sequenced sample was naive CD4+ T cells sorted from blood. Receptors were obtained from a man younger than 35 in good health. The CDR3 runs from the conserved cysteine through the conserved F or W. The order of the fields is J gene, D gene, V gene, clone size, CDR3 protein, CDR3 DNA. A D gene is named only where the DNA matches it firmly. Some rows have no size entry. The others give once, few or many, or a class for an expanded clone.

>TRBJ2-5|-|TRBV19|-
CASSMWGAETQYF
TGTGCCAGTAGTATGTGGGGAGCAGAGACCCAGTACTTC
>TRBJ2-2|-|TRBV7-2|once
CASSRGLAANTGELFF
TGTGCCAGCAGCCGGGGGCTAGCGGCGAACACCGGGGAGCTGTTTTTT
>TRBJ2-1|-|TRBV7-2|-
CASSPAGSYNEQFF
TGTGCCAGCAGTCCCGCTGGCTCCTACAATGAGCAGTTCTTC
>TRBJ1-6|-|TRBV30|-
CAWTFPGVKDSPLHF
TGTGCCTGGACCTTCCCGGGGGTAAAGGATTCACCCCTCCACTTT
>TRBJ2-7|-|TRBV5-1|-
CASSSGRPTPYEQYF
TGCGCCAGCAGCTCAGGGAGGCCCACTCCCTACGAGCAGTACTTC
>TRBJ2-3|-|TRBV11-1|-
CASSSGASGNTQYF
TGTGCCAGCAGCTCGGGGGCTAGTGGCAATACGCAGTATTTT
>TRBJ2-3|-|TRBV7-2|-
CASTIRVGFTDTQYF
TGTGCCAGCACCATCCGTGTGGGCTTCACAGATACGCAGTATTTT
>TRBJ2-7|-|TRBV2|-
CASSVGRFYEQYF
TGTGCCAGCAGTGTTGGTCGGTTCTACGAGCAGTACTTC
>TRBJ1-5|-|TRBV4-1|-
CASSQALPGGNQPQHF
TGCGCCAGCAGCCAGGCTCTACCCGGAGGCAATCAGCCCCAGCATTTT
>TRBJ2-5|TRBD2|TRBV10-2|-
CASRMTSGGRKQETQYF
TGCGCCAGCCGCATGACTAGCGGGGGCCGGAAACAAGAGACCCAGTACTTC